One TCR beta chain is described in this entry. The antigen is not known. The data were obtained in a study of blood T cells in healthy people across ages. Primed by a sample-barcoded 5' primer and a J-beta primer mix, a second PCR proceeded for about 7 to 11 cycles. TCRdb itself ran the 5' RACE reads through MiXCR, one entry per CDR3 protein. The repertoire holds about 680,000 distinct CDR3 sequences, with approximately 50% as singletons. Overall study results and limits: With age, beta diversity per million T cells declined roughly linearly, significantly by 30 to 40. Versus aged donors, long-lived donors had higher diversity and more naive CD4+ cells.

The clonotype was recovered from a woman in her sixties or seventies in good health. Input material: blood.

The CDR3 loop is CASSKTTDTQYF. In DNA form, the CDR3 reads TGTGCCAGCTCAAAAACAACAGATACGCAGTATTTT. The chain recombines TRBV18 with TRBJ2-3; D unresolved. Trimming pared 5 bases from V and 3 bases from J, leaving 6 bases between. The CDR3 contains 12 residues. Germline V gene data show CDR1 as KGHSH and CDR2 as LQKENI. The full variable domain, completed using reference TRBV18 and TRBJ2-3, is NAGVMQNPRHLVRRRGQEARLRCSPMKGHSHVYWYRQLPEEGLKFMVYLQKENIIDESGMPKERFSAEFPKEGPSILRIQQVVRGDSAAYFCASSKTTDTQYFGPGTRLTVL.